These T cell receptor beta chains were read from a single sample in a study of cytotoxic CD8 clonotypes in ibrutinib-treated CLL. Libraries were prepared by immunoSEQ multiplex PCR; TCRdb keeps only in-frame clonotypes and omits some of them. This table holds some 200,000 clones, approximately 70% found once. This specimen consisted of PBMCs, obtained after 12 months of ibrutinib treatment. The receptors here all came from a human donor with chronic lymphocytic leukemia. Both conserved end residues are part of each CDR3. Each record gives: V gene, clone size, CDR3 protein. Clone size appears in some rows only: once, few, many, or a class for an expanded clone.

v_gene: TRBV6-1; abundance: .; CDR3aa: CASRAGTPTGSGYTF
v_gene: TRBV7-2; abundance: few; CDR3aa: CASSLGRTVYGYTF
v_gene: TRBV16; abundance: .; CDR3aa: CASSPHGGSPGYTF
v_gene: TRBV7-2; abundance: .; CDR3aa: CASSYYMGELFF
v_gene: TRBV7-2; abundance: .; CDR3aa: CASSLVHGNTGDTQYF
v_gene: TRBV7-8; abundance: few; CDR3aa: CASSLGGGYGYTF
v_gene: TRBV2; abundance: few; CDR3aa: CASNPGVAGNNQPQHF
v_gene: TRBV18; abundance: .; CDR3aa: CASSPGLETGEQYF
v_gene: TRBV23-1; abundance: .; CDR3aa: CASSQLSTGRSQPQHF
v_gene: TRBV7-9; abundance: .; CDR3aa: CASSTNEQFF